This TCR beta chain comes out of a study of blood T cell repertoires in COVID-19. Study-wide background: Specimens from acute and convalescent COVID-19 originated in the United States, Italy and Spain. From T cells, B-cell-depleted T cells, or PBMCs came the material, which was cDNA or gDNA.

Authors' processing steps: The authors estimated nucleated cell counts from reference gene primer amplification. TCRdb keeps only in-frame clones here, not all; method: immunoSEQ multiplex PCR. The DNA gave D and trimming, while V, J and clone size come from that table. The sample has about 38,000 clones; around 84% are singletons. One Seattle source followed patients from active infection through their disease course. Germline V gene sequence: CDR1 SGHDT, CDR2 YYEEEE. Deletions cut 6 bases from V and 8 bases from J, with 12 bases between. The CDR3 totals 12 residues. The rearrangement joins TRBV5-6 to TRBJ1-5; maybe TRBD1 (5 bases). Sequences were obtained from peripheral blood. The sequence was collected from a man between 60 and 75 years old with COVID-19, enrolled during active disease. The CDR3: CASTTGGEPQHF. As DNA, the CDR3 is TGTGCCAGCACTACAGGTGGGGAGCCCCAGCATTTT.